This TCR beta chain was observed in a study of memory CD4+ T cells and cytomegalovirus serostatus. The CDR3 loop spans 15 amino acids. CDR1 and CDR2 (germline): KGHSH, LQKENI. With 3 bases clipped from V and 1 base from J, the junction kept 1 base outside the gene matches. Assay: immunoSEQ multiplex PCR; the TCRdb copy retains only in-frame clones and omits some. This table holds approximately 61,000 clones, around three quarters found once. Single viable CD3+CD4+CD8-CD45RO+ cells were sorted as the memory CD4+ T cells. Donors' CMV status reflects serum IgG against pp150, pp28, p38, p52. After thawing, CD4+ T cells were positively selected.

The sequencing input was memory CD4+ T cells from blood. This rearrangement joins TRBV18 to TRBJ2-2, with TRBD1 matching over 8 bases. The clonotype was recovered from an adult in good health and CMV-seronegative. Some clones in this sample may be carry-over from other donors' samples. CDR3 coding DNA: TGTGCCAGCTCACCGGGACAGGTGAACACCGGGGAGCTGTTTTTT. It is translated as CASSPGQVNTGELFF.